This entry concerns a single T cell receptor (beta chain). The antigen remains undetermined. Sequencing of TCR beta covered CD8+ and CD4+ T cells obtained from blood. Through negative isolation, CD4+ and CD8+ T cells were obtained, while TEMRA cells were enriched using FACS. This entry is derived from a study of CD8 T cells in Susac syndrome. Findings of the study overall: Regarding the TCR sequencing and HLA analysis, the study admitted that a relatively small number of individuals were involved.

Random hexamers were used to reverse transcribe 0.5 to 1 ug of RNA. TCRdb fed the immunoSEQ multiplex PCR reads into MiXCR, producing one record per CDR3 protein. The profile shows roughly 120,000 distinct CDR3 sequences, about 95% of them singletons. The CDR3 loop spans 15 amino acids. V lost 4 bases and J 0 bases, leaving 13 bases between the germline ends. Germline V gene sequence: CDR1 LNHDA, CDR2 SQIVND (reference sequence). The clonotype was recovered from a human donor in good health. Sequencing was performed on CD4+ T cells from PBMCs. The chain employs TRBV19 and TRBJ2-7, with no clear D. The CDR3 protein is CASSKSKISSYEQYF. As DNA, the CDR3 is TGTGCCAGTAGTAAGAGCAAAATAAGCTCCTACGAGCAGTACTTC.